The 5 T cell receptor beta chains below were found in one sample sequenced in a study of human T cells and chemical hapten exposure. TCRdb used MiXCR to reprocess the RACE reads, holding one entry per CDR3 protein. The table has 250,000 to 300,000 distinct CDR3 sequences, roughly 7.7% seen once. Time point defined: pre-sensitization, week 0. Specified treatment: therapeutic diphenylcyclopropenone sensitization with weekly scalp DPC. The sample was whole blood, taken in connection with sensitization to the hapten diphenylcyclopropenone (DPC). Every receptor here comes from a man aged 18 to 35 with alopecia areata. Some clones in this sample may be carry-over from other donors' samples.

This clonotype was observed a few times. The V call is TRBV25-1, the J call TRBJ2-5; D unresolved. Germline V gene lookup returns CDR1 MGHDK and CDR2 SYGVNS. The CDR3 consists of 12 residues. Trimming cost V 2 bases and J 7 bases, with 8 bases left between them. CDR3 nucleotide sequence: TGTGCCAGCAGTGAAGTTTGGGGGACCCAGTACTTC. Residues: CASSEVWGTQYF.

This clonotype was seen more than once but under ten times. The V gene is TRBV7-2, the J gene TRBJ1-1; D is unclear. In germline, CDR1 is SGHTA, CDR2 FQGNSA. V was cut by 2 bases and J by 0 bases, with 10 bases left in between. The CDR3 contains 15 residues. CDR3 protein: CASSLFHGLNTEAFF. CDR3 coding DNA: TGTGCCAGCAGCTTATTTCACGGATTGAACACTGAAGCTTTCTTT.

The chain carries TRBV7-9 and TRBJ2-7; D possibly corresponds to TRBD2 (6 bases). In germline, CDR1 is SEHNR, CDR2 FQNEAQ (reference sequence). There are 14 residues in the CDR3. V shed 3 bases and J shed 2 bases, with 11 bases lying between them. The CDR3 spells CASSFGGEAYEQYF. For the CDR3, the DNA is TGTGCCAGCAGCTTCGGAGGGGAGGCCTACGAGCAGTACTTC.

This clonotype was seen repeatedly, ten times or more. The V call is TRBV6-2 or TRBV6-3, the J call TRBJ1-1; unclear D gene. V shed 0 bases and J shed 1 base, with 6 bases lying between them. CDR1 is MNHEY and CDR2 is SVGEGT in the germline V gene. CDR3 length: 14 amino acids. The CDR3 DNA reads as TGTGCCAGCAGTTACTCCCCAGGGAACACTGAAGCTTTCTTT. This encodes CASSYSPGNTEAFF.

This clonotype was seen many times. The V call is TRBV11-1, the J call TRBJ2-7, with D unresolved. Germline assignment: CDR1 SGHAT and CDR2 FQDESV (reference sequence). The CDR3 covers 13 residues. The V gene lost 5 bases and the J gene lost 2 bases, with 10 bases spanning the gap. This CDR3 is CASSLGRAYEQYF. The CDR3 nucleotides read TGTGCCAGCAGCCTTGGCCGAGCCTACGAGCAGTACTTC.